One T cell receptor beta chain is described in this entry. Its antigen specificity is not known. No much larger clone is present one base from it, and per-base qualities are unavailable. This sample was taken from a study of shared clonotypes between healthy human individuals (dated by TCRdb to the early 2020s). Turning to the overall study: The cohort comprised a couple of women and a few men aged 18 to 49 years. Per donor, three plates each were used for CD4 naive and CD4 memory, two for CD8 naive, and one for CD8 memory. Per donor, leukapheresis produced somewhere between about 0.94 and 8.9 billion PBMCs. The study deeply sequenced blood TCR repertoires of five healthy adults to estimate repertoire size and the extent of clonotype sharing between individuals. To increase sequencing depth and limit assay-specific biases, different laboratories used diverse techniques to prepare libraries and sequence TCR repertoires.

TCR CDR3 regions were amplified from genomic DNA by multiplex PCR using the deep immunoSEQ assay. Genomic DNA extracted from each cell subset was distributed evenly over all wells of several immunoSEQ 96-well plates, and each plate served as one replicate. Each replicate PCR for sorted subsets received around 0.2 ug genomic DNA, equal to about 30,000 T cell genomes. Purified libraries were measured with a Qubit 3.0 fluorometer, size-checked on a Bioanalyzer 2100, and measured again with the KAPA Library Quantification kit. Each immunoSEQ 96-well plate was sequenced on its own single-read 150-cycle Illumina NextSeq 550 flow cell. As for the original processing: Because only junctional sequences without quality scores were contained in the immunoSEQ output, filtering matching that applied to full-length reads could not be performed. Sequences were annotated with PyIR, a Python wrapper for IgBLAST v1.9, and V/J genes and CDR3 were assigned using IMGT germline references. Reads were filtered out if the reads had weak V/J assignments (E-value above 1e-6), no CDR3, stop codons, out-of-frame junctions, or ambiguous translated residues. V3J clonotypes were defined as sequences sharing an identical inferred V gene, J gene, and CDR3 amino acid sequence. The percentage overlap between two repertoires was calculated by dividing the number of shared unique clonotypes by the size of the smaller repertoire. Repertoire richness was assessed with RTK rarefaction, the Chao1 estimator, and Recon v2.1 estimates of unobserved clonotypes. Generation probabilities for all TCRbeta clonotypes obtained by the gDNA method from a handful of donors were computed using OLGA. TCRdb's version of the immuneACCESS table is confined to in-frame rearrangements and falls short of the full clone set. An unresolved V gene accounts for under half of the shortfall where checked; the remainder is of unknown origin. That table furnishes V, J and clone size, whereas the DNA furnished D and trimming. Within this sample are around 2,000,000 clones, with roughly 96% of them counted one time only. The ten largest make up under 0.15% of the sample.

The donors were healthy, HIV-negative adults with no recently reported acute infections or vaccinations. Every donor was a Caucasian adult residing in Nashville, Tennessee, USA. CD4+ T cells were enriched through magnetic negative selection, after which naive cells were positively selected on CD45RA and the remaining negative fraction served as the memory subset. After blood collection by leukapheresis, PBMCs were isolated using Ficoll-Histopaque density gradient centrifugation and then cryopreserved in the vapor phase of liquid nitrogen. Analytical flow cytometry was used to check the purity and quantity of every magnetically sorted T cell population. Genomic DNA was isolated from every sorted fraction and measured by UV absorbance on a Nanodrop 2000c. Broader findings and caveats from the paper: Clonotypes shared by all four sorted-subset donors showed higher generation probabilities than non-shared clonotypes. Because the study included only a small number of donors, the genetic and exposure-history diversity represented was limited. Pairwise subsampling led to the expectation that sequencing depth would affect the degree of clonotype sharing among donors. When several donors were compared, the shared fraction of clonotypes was approximately 5% for naive CD4, roughly 3.4% for naive CD8, 2.3% for memory CD4, and 0.35% to 0.5% for memory CD8. Naive subsets generally had larger estimated clonotype richness than memory subsets. Even with the large sequencing depth, rarefaction of the sorted-subset datasets indicated that sequencing was incomplete. Sampling was limited to blood, and TCR repertoires in tissue likely differ from TCR repertoires in blood.

This receptor was obtained from a man between 18 and 29 years old in good health. Sequencing was done on a sample of naive CD4+ T cells sorted from blood. Sample cell subset or site, as interpreted from the label and publication: CD45RA+ positively selected.

The bases are TGCGCCAGCAGCCGTCCGGGACCTCGCCGAGAGACCCAGTACTTC. This gives the protein CASSRPGPRRETQYF. The chain is assembled from TRBV4-1 and TRBJ2-5; the D gene assignment is perhaps TRBD1 or TRBD2, with each matching 5 bases. From its cysteine to its phenylalanine, the CDR3 spans 15 amino acids. Here the CDR3 DNA is all that survives: 45 bases in frame from base 1. Deletion took 4 bases off V and 4 bases off J, with a span of 16 bases between the germline ends. CDR1 and CDR2 are read off the germline V gene as MGHRA and YSYEKL.